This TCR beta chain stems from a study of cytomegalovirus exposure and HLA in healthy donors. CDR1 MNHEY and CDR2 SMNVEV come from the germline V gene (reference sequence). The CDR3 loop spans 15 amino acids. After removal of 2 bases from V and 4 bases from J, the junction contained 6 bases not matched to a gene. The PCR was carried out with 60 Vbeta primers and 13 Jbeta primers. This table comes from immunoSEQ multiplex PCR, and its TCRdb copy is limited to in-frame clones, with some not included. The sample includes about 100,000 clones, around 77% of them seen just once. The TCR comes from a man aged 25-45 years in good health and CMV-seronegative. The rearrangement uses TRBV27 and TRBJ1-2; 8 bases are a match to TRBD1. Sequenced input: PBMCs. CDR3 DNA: TGTGCCAGCAGTTTAGCGGCAGGGGGCCTCTATGGCTACACCTTC. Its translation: CASSLAAGGLYGYTF.